The 2 T cell receptor beta chains reported below all come from one sample, sequenced in a study of blood T cell repertoires in COVID-19. TCRdb keeps only in-frame clones here, not all; method: immunoSEQ multiplex PCR. The sample shows under 150,000 clones, approximately 82% of them seen only once. Material: peripheral blood. These receptors were collected from a man aged 40-49 years with active or convalescent COVID-19.

CDR3 DNA sequence: TGTGCCAGCAGTCAGAAAGAGACCCAGTACTTC. Translation gives CASSQKETQYF. The chain employs TRBV11-2 and TRBJ2-5; D is uncertain. Germline CDR1 reads SGHAT; CDR2 reads FQNNGV. This CDR3 region has 11 residues. V was trimmed by 6 bases and J by 3 bases, leaving 5 bases between them.

The V and J genes are TRBV7-2 and TRBJ2-3; 10 bases align to TRBD1. The CDR3 loop spans 14 amino acids. Germline trimming cut 4 bases from V and 6 bases from J; bases unmatched to any gene: 4. Germline CDR1 and CDR2: SGHTA and FQGNSA. The CDR3 DNA reads as TGTGCCAGCAGCTCGGACAGGGGGATTGATACGCAGTATTTT. Its protein product is CASSSDRGIDTQYF.